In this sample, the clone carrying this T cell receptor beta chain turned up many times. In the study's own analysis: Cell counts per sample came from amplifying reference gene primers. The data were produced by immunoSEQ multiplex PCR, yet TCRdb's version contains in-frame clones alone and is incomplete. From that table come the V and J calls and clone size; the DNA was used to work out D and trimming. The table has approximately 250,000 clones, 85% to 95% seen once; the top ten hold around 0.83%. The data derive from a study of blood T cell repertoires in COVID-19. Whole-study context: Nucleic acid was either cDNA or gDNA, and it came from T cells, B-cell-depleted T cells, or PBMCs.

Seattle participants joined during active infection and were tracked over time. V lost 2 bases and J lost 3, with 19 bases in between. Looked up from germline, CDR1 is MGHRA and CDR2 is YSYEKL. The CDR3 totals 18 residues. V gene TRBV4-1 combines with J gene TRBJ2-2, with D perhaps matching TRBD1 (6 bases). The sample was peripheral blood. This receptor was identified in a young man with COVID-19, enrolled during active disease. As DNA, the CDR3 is TGCGCCAGCAGCCAATATCCCCGGGACAACTTATACACCGGGGAGCTGTTTTTT. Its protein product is CASSQYPRDNLYTGELFF.